Sequencing of this T cell receptor (beta chain) was carried out in a study of shared clonotypes between healthy human individuals (dated by TCRdb to the early 2020s). The study in broad terms: A couple of women and a few men aged 18 to 49 years were included in the cohort. For each donor, three plates each were used for CD4 naive and CD4 memory, two plates were used for CD8 naive, and one plate was used for CD8 memory. The study deeply sequenced blood TCR repertoires of about 5 healthy adults to estimate repertoire size and the extent of clonotype sharing between individuals. To increase sequencing depth and limit assay-specific biases, TCR repertoire library preparation and sequencing were carried out by different laboratories using diverse techniques. Between about 0.9 and 10 billion PBMCs per donor were obtained by leukapheresis. On the study overall, not on this receptor specifically: Sampling was limited to blood, and TCR repertoires in tissue likely differ from TCR repertoires in blood. Pairwise subsampling led to the expectation that sequencing depth would affect the degree of clonotype sharing among donors. The genetic and exposure-history diversity represented was limited by the small number of donors. Compared with non-shared clonotypes, clonotypes shared by all four sorted-subset donors had higher generation probabilities. Across four donors, around 5% of naive CD4, roughly 3.5% of naive CD8, roughly 2.3% of memory CD4, and about 0.44% of memory CD8 clonotypes were shared. Naive subsets generally had larger estimated clonotype richness than memory subsets. Rarefaction of sorted-subset datasets indicated incomplete sequencing despite the large sequencing depth.

CD8 naive samples were CD45RO-negative cells positively selected for CCR7, giving a CD45RA+CCR7+ population that excluded TemRA cells. Donors were healthy HIV-negative adults with no recently reported acute infections or vaccinations. Only Caucasian adults living in Nashville, Tennessee, USA were represented among the donors. Blood was collected by leukapheresis, and PBMCs were isolated by Ficoll-Histopaque density gradient centrifugation and then cryopreserved in liquid nitrogen vapor phase. Analytical flow cytometry was used to check the purity and quantity of every magnetically sorted T cell population. Genomic DNA was isolated from each sorted fraction and quantified by UV absorbance on a Nanodrop 2000c. On this clone: What antigen it recognizes has not been identified. Per-base qualities were not stored, and no clone one base away is much larger.

Using the deep immunoSEQ assay, TCR CDR3 regions were amplified from genomic DNA by multiplex PCR. Genomic DNA extracted from each cell subset was distributed evenly over all wells of several immunoSEQ 96-well plates, and each plate served as one replicate. For sorted subsets, each replicate PCR was loaded with approximately 0.2 ug genomic DNA, equivalent to 25,000 to 30,000 T cell genomes. The purified libraries were quantified using a Qubit 3.0 fluorometer, sized with a Bioanalyzer 2100, and then quantified again using the KAPA Library Quantification kit. A separate single-read 150-cycle Illumina NextSeq 550 flow cell was used to sequence each immunoSEQ 96-well plate. From the authors' description of their analysis: Because the immunoSEQ output included only junctional sequences and no quality scores, the filtering could not be the same as the filtering used for full-length reads. Sequences were annotated with PyIR, a Python wrapper for IgBLAST v1.9, using IMGT germline references to assign V/J genes and CDR3. Reads were removed for weak V/J assignments (E-value above 1e-6), missing CDR3, stop codons, out-of-frame junctions, or ambiguous translated residues. V3J clonotypes were defined as sequences sharing the same inferred V gene, J gene, and CDR3 amino acid sequence. To compute the percentage overlap between repertoires, the number of shared unique clonotypes was divided by the size of the smaller repertoire. RTK rarefaction, the Chao1 estimator, and Recon v2.1 estimates of unobserved clonotypes were used to assess repertoire richness. Generation probabilities were computed with OLGA for all TCRbeta clonotypes obtained by the gDNA method from a few donors. Imported from immuneACCESS, the table was reduced by TCRdb to in-frame sequences with V and J called. These copies leave out some clones; in studies compared against another copy, an unresolved V gene accounts for under half, and the cause of the remainder is not known. That table gives V, J and clone size, and the DNA gave D and trimming. This sample holds approximately 720,000 clones; about 91% were observed only once. The ten biggest clones cover about a quarter of the sample.

This TCR was recovered from a man between 25 and 39 years old in good health. The sequenced sample consisted of naive CD8+ T cells sorted from blood. Reading the label with the study, this specimen's cell subset or site is: CD45RA+CCR7+.

For the CDR3, the sequence is CASSQDRMGAYNEQFF. At the DNA level, the sequence is TGCGCCAGCAGCCAAGATAGGATGGGAGCATACAATGAGCAGTTCTTC. This sequence uses TRBV4-3 and TRBJ2-1; TRBD2 is possibly the D segment (5 matching bases). The CDR3 goes from the cysteine to the phenylalanine over 16 residues. The DNA shown is the 48-base CDR3, in frame from base 1. The germline ends are 13 bases apart after V is trimmed by 0 bases and J by 4 bases. The CDR1 and CDR2 encoded by the germline V gene are LGHNA and YSLEER.